This is a list of T cell receptor beta chains from one sample in a study of OX40 agonist ivuxolimab in advanced cancers. TCRdb's copy holds only in-frame clones and misses some; the assay was immunoSEQ multiplex PCR. The data hold about 79,000 clones, with less than 95% observed a single time. The input for sequencing was CD4+ or CD8+ T cells sorted from blood, taken in a trial of the OX40 agonist ivuxolimab. These TCRs come from an adult with an advanced solid tumor such as melanoma, head and neck, liver or kidney cancer. The CDR3 runs from the conserved cysteine through the conserved F or W. A D gene is named only where the DNA matches it firmly. Expanded clones are given a class, and other clones once, few, many or no size at all.

J: TRBJ1-4; V: TRBV2; size: NA; D: NA; DNA: TGTGCCAGCAGTTTTAGGGTACAAAATGAAAAACTGTTTTTT; CDR3: CASSFRVQNEKLFF
J: TRBJ2-4; V: TRBV27; size: NA; D: TRBD2; DNA: TGTGCCAGCAGTGGTGGACTAGCGACAAACATTCAGTACTTC; CDR3: CASSGGLATNIQYF
J: TRBJ2-1; V: TRBV28; size: NA; D: TRBD2; DNA: TGTGCCAGCAGGGGGGGGACCAATGAGCAGTTCTTC; CDR3: CASRGGTNEQFF
J: TRBJ2-3; V: TRBV19; size: NA; D: NA; DNA: TGTGCCAGTAGTATAGCCGCAGGGTTTTCAGATACGCAGTATTTT; CDR3: CASSIAAGFSDTQYF
J: TRBJ1-2; V: TRBV28; size: NA; D: NA; DNA: TGTGCCAGCAGCCTTTATAGAAATGGCTACACCTTC; CDR3: CASSLYRNGYTF
J: TRBJ2-5; V: TRBV5-4; size: NA; D: NA; DNA: TGTGCCAGCAGCTTGGCGGCGGGAAGGAGGGAGACCCAGTACTTC; CDR3: CASSLAAGRRETQYF
J: TRBJ2-3; V: TRBV11-2; size: NA; D: NA; DNA: TGTGCCAGCAGCCCGCGGGGCACAGATACGCAGTATTTT; CDR3: CASSPRGTDTQYF
J: TRBJ2-3; V: TRBV25-1; size: NA; D: NA; DNA: TGTGCCAGCAGTGAATCAGGGAAGCAGTATTTT; CDR3: CASSESGKQYF
J: TRBJ1-3; V: TRBV5-1; size: NA; D: NA; DNA: TGCGCCAGCAGCTTAACTACAGGGTCGTCTGGAAACACCATATATTTT; CDR3: CASSLTTGSSGNTIYF
J: TRBJ1-1; V: TRBV6-6; size: NA; D: NA; DNA: TGTGCCAGCAGTCCGGGGCTGAACACTGAAGCTTTCTTT; CDR3: CASSPGLNTEAFF
J: TRBJ1-4; V: TRBV18; size: NA; D: NA; DNA: TGTGCCAGCTCACCGAGGCAGGGGCCGAGTGAAAAACTGTTTTTT; CDR3: CASSPRQGPSEKLFF
J: TRBJ2-3; V: TRBV5-1; size: NA; D: NA; DNA: TGCGCCAGCGCCAACGTAGGACAGACCACAGATACGCAGTATTTT; CDR3: CASANVGQTTDTQYF
J: TRBJ2-2; V: TRBV5-4; size: once; D: TRBD2; DNA: TGTGCCAGCAGCTTTGGACTAGCGGGGGGCAGGAACACCGGGGAGCTGTTTTTT; CDR3: CASSFGLAGGRNTGELFF
J: TRBJ2-4; V: TRBV5-1; size: NA; D: NA; DNA: TGCGCCAGCAGCTTGGACAGTACGCTCGGGGGCAACATTCAGTACTTC; CDR3: CASSLDSTLGGNIQYF
J: TRBJ2-2; V: TRBV18; size: few; D: NA; DNA: TGTGCCAGCTCACCACCGGACAGAAGAGAGGGGGCCGGGGAGCTGTTTTTT; CDR3: CASSPPDRREGAGELFF
J: TRBJ2-7; V: TRBV19; size: NA; D: NA; DNA: TGTGCCAGTAGCTACAGGTTCTCCTACGAGCAGTACTTC; CDR3: CASSYRFSYEQYF
J: TRBJ1-2; V: TRBV7-2; size: NA; D: TRBD1; DNA: TGTGCCAGCAGCCAACGACGGACAGGGGAGTATGGCTACACCTTC; CDR3: CASSQRRTGEYGYTF
J: TRBJ1-6; V: TRBV19; size: NA; D: TRBD1; DNA: TGTGCCAGTAGTCGACAGGGAGATTCACCCCTCCACTTT; CDR3: CASSRQGDSPLHF
J: TRBJ1-4; V: TRBV6-1; size: NA; D: TRBD1; DNA: TGTGCCAGCAGGACAGGGAGAGGGACTAATGAAAAACTGTTTTTT; CDR3: CASRTGRGTNEKLFF
J: TRBJ1-6; V: TRBV5-4; size: few; D: NA; DNA: TGTGCCAGCAGCCACTTCGGGGGGCGTCGGAATTCACCCCTCCACTTT; CDR3: CASSHFGGRRNSPLHF
J: TRBJ2-3; V: TRBV19; size: NA; D: TRBD2; DNA: TGTGCCAGTAGTATATCCCCTCTAGCGGGGGGAATAAGAGATACGCAGTATTTT; CDR3: CASSISPLAGGIRDTQYF
J: TRBJ2-5; V: TRBV4-2; size: NA; D: TRBD2; DNA: TGTGCCAGCAGCCCGGGACTAGCGGGGGGGACCCAGTACTTC; CDR3: CASSPGLAGGTQYF
J: TRBJ2-3; V: TRBV6-1; size: NA; D: TRBD2; DNA: TGTGCCAGCAGTGAGACTAGCGGGGGGGCCGGTGGCACAGATACGCAGTATTTT; CDR3: CASSETSGGAGGTDTQYF
J: TRBJ1-5; V: TRBV19; size: NA; D: NA; DNA: TGTGCCAGTAGTAAGGATCATAGCAATCAGCCCCAGCATTTT; CDR3: CASSKDHSNQPQHF
J: TRBJ1-1; V: TRBV10-1; size: NA; D: NA; DNA: TGCGCCAGCAGCAGGGGCCAGAACACTGAAGCTTTCTTT; CDR3: CASSRGQNTEAFF